This is a list of T cell receptor beta chains from one sample in a study of T cells in Graves' hyperthyroidism and ophthalmopathy. One entry per CDR3 protein results from TCRdb running MiXCR on the multiplex PCR reads. The sample shows more than 500,000 distinct CDR3 sequences, approximately 16% of them seen only once. What was sequenced was blood. Receptors were obtained from a woman aged 30 to 39 with Graves' ophthalmopathy. Both conserved end residues are part of each CDR3. D genes are given only for firm matches. The size field is filled for only some rows; it gives once, few, many or a size class.

J gene: TRBJ2-7
V gene: TRBV5-1
clone size: many
D gene: NA
CDR3 protein: CASSVGYSYEQYF
CDR3 DNA: TGCGCCAGCAGTGTGGGCTACTCTTACGAGCAGTACTTC

J gene: TRBJ2-3
V gene: TRBV20-1
clone size: many
D gene: TRBD2
CDR3 protein: CSADGTSGRGGFGDTQYF
CDR3 DNA: TGCAGTGCGGACGGGACTAGCGGGAGAGGGGGGTTTGGAGATACGCAGTATTTT

J gene: TRBJ1-5
V gene: TRBV20-1
clone size: NA
D gene: NA
CDR3 protein: CSVYRDSNQPQHF
CDR3 DNA: TGCAGTGTATACAGGGATAGCAATCAGCCCCAGCATTTT

J gene: TRBJ2-5
V gene: TRBV5-4
clone size: many
D gene: TRBD2
CDR3 protein: CASTLAGGETQYF
CDR3 DNA: TGTGCCAGCACCCTAGCGGGAGGAGAGACCCAGTACTTC

J gene: TRBJ1-2
V gene: TRBV29-1
clone size: NA
D gene: TRBD1
CDR3 protein: CSSRDRGRGGYTF
CDR3 DNA: TGCAGCTCTCGGGACAGGGGGCGGGGTGGCTACACCTTC

J gene: TRBJ2-1
V gene: TRBV29-1
clone size: few
D gene: NA
CDR3 protein: CSVEGGETVSYNEQFF
CDR3 DNA: TGCAGCGTTGAAGGAGGAGAAACCGTCTCCTACAATGAGCAGTTCTTC

J gene: TRBJ2-2
V gene: TRBV12-3/TRBV12-4
clone size: few
D gene: NA
CDR3 protein: CANQRGSTGELFF
CDR3 DNA: TGTGCCAACCAAAGAGGGAGTACCGGGGAGCTGTTTTTT

J gene: TRBJ2-7
V gene: TRBV7-2
clone size: many
D gene: TRBD2
CDR3 protein: CASSFSELGGEQYF
CDR3 DNA: TGTGCCAGCAGCTTCTCGGAATTGGGAGGGGAGCAGTACTTC

J gene: TRBJ2-2
V gene: TRBV27
clone size: few
D gene: NA
CDR3 protein: CASWGTGELFF
CDR3 DNA: TGTGCCAGCTGGGGAACCGGGGAGCTGTTTTTT

J gene: TRBJ2-1
V gene: TRBV6-1
clone size: NA
D gene: NA
CDR3 protein: CASSRQGNYNEQFF
CDR3 DNA: TGTGCCAGCAGTCGACAAGGGAACTACAATGAGCAGTTCTTC

J gene: TRBJ1-1
V gene: TRBV19
clone size: few
D gene: NA
CDR3 protein: CASIGTLPGNTEAFF
CDR3 DNA: TGTGCCAGTATCGGGACCCTTCCCGGGAACACTGAAGCTTTCTTT

J gene: TRBJ2-3
V gene: TRBV28
clone size: many
D gene: NA
CDR3 protein: CASKPGTDTQYF
CDR3 DNA: TGTGCCAGCAAGCCGGGCACAGATACGCAGTATTTT

J gene: TRBJ1-4
V gene: TRBV28
clone size: many
D gene: NA
CDR3 protein: CASRWGGRNEKLFF
CDR3 DNA: TGTGCCAGCCGCTGGGGGGGGCGAAATGAAAAACTGTTTTTT

J gene: TRBJ1-1
V gene: TRBV7-3
clone size: few
D gene: NA
CDR3 protein: CASSRGTGTEAFF
CDR3 DNA: TGTGCCAGCAGCCGCGGAACAGGGACTGAAGCTTTCTTT

J gene: TRBJ2-1
V gene: TRBV6-2/TRBV6-3
clone size: NA
D gene: TRBD1
CDR3 protein: CASSHPHFDRANEQFF
CDR3 DNA: TGTGCCAGCAGTCACCCCCATTTCGACAGGGCCAATGAGCAGTTCTTC

J gene: TRBJ2-2
V gene: TRBV20-1
clone size: many
D gene: TRBD1
CDR3 protein: CSASSQGADTGELFF
CDR3 DNA: TGCAGTGCTAGTTCGCAGGGGGCGGACACCGGGGAGCTGTTTTTT

J gene: TRBJ1-2
V gene: TRBV20-1
clone size: few
D gene: NA
CDR3 protein: CSARNLQGGYGYTF
CDR3 DNA: TGCAGTGCTAGAAACTTACAGGGAGGCTATGGCTACACCTTC

J gene: TRBJ1-3
V gene: TRBV9
clone size: NA
D gene: NA
CDR3 protein: CASNLDAGSGNTIYF
CDR3 DNA: TGTGCCAGCAATCTAGACGCCGGCTCTGGAAACACCATATATTTT

J gene: TRBJ2-5
V gene: TRBV19
clone size: NA
D gene: TRBD2
CDR3 protein: CASSRTSGGKLYQETQYF
CDR3 DNA: TGTGCCAGTAGCCGGACTAGCGGGGGGAAGCTGTACCAAGAGACCCAGTACTTC

J gene: TRBJ2-5
V gene: TRBV7-2
clone size: few
D gene: NA
CDR3 protein: CASSVAQGGETQYF
CDR3 DNA: TGTGCCAGCAGCGTAGCGCAGGGGGGAGAGACCCAGTACTTC

J gene: TRBJ2-5
V gene: TRBV9
clone size: few
D gene: TRBD1
CDR3 protein: CASSFRQGGETQYF
CDR3 DNA: TGTGCCAGCAGCTTTCGACAGGGTGGGGAGACCCAGTACTTC

J gene: TRBJ1-4
V gene: TRBV18
clone size: many
D gene: NA
CDR3 protein: CASSPGENEKLFF
CDR3 DNA: TGTGCCAGCTCACCAGGGGAGAATGAAAAACTGTTTTTT

J gene: TRBJ2-7
V gene: TRBV7-2
clone size: many
D gene: TRBD1
CDR3 protein: CASSLGSRDRASYEQYF
CDR3 DNA: TGTGCCAGCAGCTTGGGAAGCCGGGACAGGGCCTCCTACGAGCAGTACTTC

J gene: TRBJ2-7
V gene: TRBV18
clone size: NA
D gene: NA
CDR3 protein: CASSPPGGRSEQYF
CDR3 DNA: TGTGCCAGCTCACCACCAGGGGGACGCTCCGAGCAGTACTTC

J gene: TRBJ2-1
V gene: TRBV6-1
clone size: few
D gene: TRBD1
CDR3 protein: CASGDRVFLGNEQFF
CDR3 DNA: TGTGCCAGCGGTGACAGGGTTTTTTTGGGCAATGAGCAGTTCTTC

J gene: TRBJ1-4
V gene: TRBV28
clone size: many
D gene: NA
CDR3 protein: CASKKGYNEKLFF
CDR3 DNA: TGTGCCAGCAAGAAGGGATATAATGAAAAACTGTTTTTT

J gene: TRBJ2-1
V gene: TRBV19
clone size: few
D gene: TRBD1
CDR3 protein: CASSIYRGSYNEQFF
CDR3 DNA: TGTGCCAGTAGTATTTACAGGGGCTCCTACAATGAGCAGTTCTTC

J gene: TRBJ2-7
V gene: TRBV11-2
clone size: many
D gene: NA
CDR3 protein: CASSPESVIQVYEQYF
CDR3 DNA: TGTGCCAGCAGCCCAGAGTCAGTCATTCAGGTGTACGAGCAGTACTTC

J gene: TRBJ1-1
V gene: TRBV11-2
clone size: many
D gene: NA
CDR3 protein: CASSLVGGMAFF
CDR3 DNA: TGTGCCAGCAGCTTAGTCGGGGGCATGGCTTTCTTT

J gene: TRBJ2-1
V gene: TRBV30
clone size: few
D gene: TRBD2
CDR3 protein: CAWSKREGGIYNEQFF
CDR3 DNA: TGTGCCTGGAGTAAGCGGGAGGGAGGAATCTACAATGAGCAGTTCTTC

J gene: TRBJ1-2
V gene: TRBV29-1
clone size: many
D gene: TRBD1
CDR3 protein: CSVEDIGTGKGPDGYTF
CDR3 DNA: TGCAGCGTTGAAGATATAGGGACAGGGAAAGGCCCTGATGGCTACACCTTC

J gene: TRBJ2-1
V gene: TRBV3-1
clone size: many
D gene: NA
CDR3 protein: CASSEGNEQFF
CDR3 DNA: TGTGCCAGCAGCGAAGGCAATGAGCAGTTCTTC

J gene: TRBJ2-7
V gene: TRBV13
clone size: few
D gene: NA
CDR3 protein: CASSTGSLWNEQYF
CDR3 DNA: TGTGCCAGCAGCACTGGGTCCCTTTGGAACGAGCAGTACTTC

J gene: TRBJ2-4
V gene: TRBV11-2
clone size: NA
D gene: NA
CDR3 protein: CASSLRVAKNIQYF
CDR3 DNA: TGTGCCAGCAGCTTAAGAGTAGCCAAAAACATTCAGTACTTC

J gene: TRBJ2-3
V gene: TRBV6-5
clone size: many
D gene: NA
CDR3 protein: CASSYDRTTDTQYF
CDR3 DNA: TGTGCCAGCAGTTACGACAGAACCACAGATACGCAGTATTTT

J gene: TRBJ2-7
V gene: TRBV7-2
clone size: NA
D gene: TRBD2
CDR3 protein: CASSLALAGGGYEQYF
CDR3 DNA: TGTGCCAGCAGCTTAGCTTTAGCGGGAGGGGGGTACGAGCAGTACTTC

J gene: TRBJ2-3
V gene: TRBV5-1
clone size: many
D gene: TRBD1
CDR3 protein: CASSLVGDRAETSTDTQYF
CDR3 DNA: TGCGCCAGCAGCTTGGTAGGGGACAGGGCTGAAACTAGCACAGATACGCAGTATTTT

J gene: TRBJ1-5
V gene: TRBV20-1
clone size: many
D gene: NA
CDR3 protein: CSARDFLQDSYQPQHF
CDR3 DNA: TGCAGTGCTAGAGATTTTCTCCAGGATAGCTATCAGCCCCAGCATTTT

J gene: TRBJ2-1
V gene: TRBV5-6
clone size: NA
D gene: TRBD1
CDR3 protein: CASSREGAGDEQFF
CDR3 DNA: TGTGCCAGCAGCAGAGAGGGGGCTGGGGATGAGCAGTTCTTC

J gene: TRBJ2-1
V gene: TRBV15
clone size: NA
D gene: NA
CDR3 protein: CATSRERQYNEQFF
CDR3 DNA: TGTGCCACCAGCAGAGAAAGGCAGTACAATGAGCAGTTCTTC

J gene: TRBJ2-6
V gene: TRBV6-1
clone size: few
D gene: TRBD1
CDR3 protein: CASTAGTAPSGANVLTF
CDR3 DNA: TGTGCCAGCACCGCCGGGACAGCACCCTCTGGGGCCAACGTCCTGACTTTC

J gene: TRBJ1-6
V gene: TRBV28
clone size: many
D gene: TRBD1
CDR3 protein: CASRTDRTYNSPLHF
CDR3 DNA: TGTGCCAGCAGGACGGACAGGACCTATAATTCACCCCTCCACTTT